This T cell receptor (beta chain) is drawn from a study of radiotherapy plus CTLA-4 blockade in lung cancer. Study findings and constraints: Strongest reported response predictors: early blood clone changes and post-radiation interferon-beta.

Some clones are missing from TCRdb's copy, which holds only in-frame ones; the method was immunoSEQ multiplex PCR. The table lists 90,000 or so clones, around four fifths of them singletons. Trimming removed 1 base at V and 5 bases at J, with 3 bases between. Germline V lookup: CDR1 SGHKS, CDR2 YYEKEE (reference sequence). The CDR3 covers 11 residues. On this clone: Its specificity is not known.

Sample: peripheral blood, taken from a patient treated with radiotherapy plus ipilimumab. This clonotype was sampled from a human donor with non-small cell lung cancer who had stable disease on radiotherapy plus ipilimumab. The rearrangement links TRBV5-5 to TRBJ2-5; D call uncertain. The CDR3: CASSLKETQYF. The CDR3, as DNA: TGTGCCAGCAGCTTGAAGGAGACCCAGTACTTC.